This record concerns one T cell receptor beta chain sequence. The antigen is unknown. This sample is drawn from a study of T cell responses to AZD1222 COVID-19 vaccine. Turning to the study itself: Both about-4-week and about-12-week second-dose recipients were combined.

Deletions cut 2 bases from V and 1 base from J, with 9 bases between. The CDR3 length is 14 residues. Per the germline V gene, CDR1 is SGDLS and CDR2 is YYNGEE. General study points: Researchers report vaccine-associated CD4 TCRs spanning spike, with dominance at 160-218 and 743-854. Spike-specific TCR breadth and depth grew following two AZD1222 doses.

Measured with immunoSEQ multiplex PCR; TCRdb has only the in-frame clones, and not every one. The repertoire holds around 80,000 clones, with nearly 90% as singletons. Specimen: peripheral blood, collected on day 0 of AZD1222 vaccination. The source of this sequence is an adult in good health. The chain carries TRBV9 and TRBJ1-1, with TRBD1 as a possible D gene (6 bases). Here the CDR3 reads CASSVDRRNTEAFF. For the CDR3, the DNA is TGTGCCAGCAGCGTTGACAGGAGGAACACTGAAGCTTTCTTT.